A selection of T cell receptor beta chains follows, all from one sample in a study of cytomegalovirus exposure and HLA in healthy donors. Measured with immunoSEQ multiplex PCR; TCRdb has only the in-frame clones, and not every one. Among over 100,000 clones listed, approximately 87% were seen once. The specimen was PBMCs. The receptors derive from a young woman in good health and CMV-seronegative. Both conserved end residues are part of each CDR3. Each record gives: J gene, V gene, clone size, D gene, CDR3 protein, CDR3 DNA. A D gene is named only where the DNA matches it firmly. Clone size is stated in some rows and not others, as once, few, many or a class when expanded.

TRBJ1-1,TRBV7-9,.,TRBD1,CASIDRGETEAFF,TGTGCCAGCATCGACAGGGGGGAGACTGAAGCTTTCTTT
TRBJ2-1,TRBV4-1,.,TRBD2,CASSLWTSGSNEQFF,TGCGCCAGCAGCCTATGGACTAGCGGGAGCAATGAGCAGTTCTTC
TRBJ1-1,TRBV10-3,.,.,CAISDLGANTEAFF,TGTGCCATCAGTGACCTTGGGGCGAACACTGAAGCTTTCTTT
TRBJ2-1,TRBV5-4,few,TRBD2,CASSFVGGNNEQFF,TGTGCCAGCAGCTTCGTGGGAGGGAACAATGAGCAGTTCTTC
TRBJ2-1,TRBV5-4,.,.,CASSSPPSSSGEQFF,TGTGCCAGCAGCTCGCCCCCGTCATCAAGCGGTGAGCAGTTCTTC
TRBJ2-7,TRBV30,.,TRBD1,CAWAAGTGNYEQYF,TGTGCCTGGGCGGCTGGGACAGGCAACTACGAGCAGTACTTC
TRBJ2-5,TRBV29-1,.,TRBD2,CSVFGTTSGGQTQYF,TGCAGCGTTTTCGGAACCACTAGCGGGGGGCAGACCCAGTACTTC
TRBJ1-3,TRBV28,.,.,CASSLGGVLGNTIYF,TGTGCCAGCAGTTTAGGGGGGGTCCTTGGAAACACCATATATTTT
TRBJ2-2,TRBV7-6,.,TRBD2,CASSRTSGRAGGELFF,TGTGCCAGCAGCCGAACTAGCGGGAGGGCCGGCGGGGAGCTGTTTTTT
TRBJ2-1,TRBV6-5,.,TRBD2,CASSRGTSSYNEQFF,TGTGCCAGCAGCCGCGGGACTAGCTCCTACAATGAGCAGTTCTTC
TRBJ2-3,TRBV9,.,.,CASSVEVTTSTDTQYF,TGTGCCAGCAGCGTCGAAGTGACTACTAGCACAGATACGCAGTATTTT
TRBJ2-1,TRBV2,.,.,CASRRDSYNEQFF,TGTGCCAGCAGGAGGGACTCCTACAATGAGCAGTTCTTC
TRBJ2-1,TRBV7-9,.,TRBD2,CASSLASGRVPYNEQFF,TGTGCCAGCAGCTTAGCTAGCGGGAGAGTACCTTACAATGAGCAGTTCTTC
TRBJ2-7,TRBV2,.,TRBD2,CASRGLAGYYEQYF,TGTGCCAGCAGAGGACTAGCGGGGTATTACGAGCAGTACTTC
TRBJ2-7,TRBV5-6,.,TRBD1,CASSKDRAVFDEQYF,TGTGCCAGCAGCAAGGACAGGGCTGTTTTCGACGAGCAGTACTTC
TRBJ2-7,TRBV27,.,.,CASSLGAFGQTYEQYF,TGTGCCAGCAGTTTAGGGGCGTTTGGGCAGACCTACGAGCAGTACTTC
TRBJ1-4,TRBV28,.,.,CASSPTGREKLFF,TGTGCCAGCAGCCCGACGGGTCGTGAAAAACTGTTTTTT
TRBJ1-2,TRBV28,.,TRBD1,CASSTGGFGGYGYTF,TGTGCCAGCAGTACAGGGGGCTTCGGTGGCTATGGCTACACCTTC
TRBJ2-5,TRBV7-2,.,.,CASSSTRGQETQYF,TGTGCCAGCAGCTCCACCCGGGGCCAAGAGACCCAGTACTTC
TRBJ2-7,TRBV7-2,.,.,CASSIGRRASYEQYF,TGTGCCAGCAGCATAGGCCGGAGGGCCTCCTACGAGCAGTACTTC
TRBJ2-7,TRBV5-6,.,TRBD1,CASSLDRGAEQYF,TGTGCCAGCAGCTTGGACAGGGGGGCCGAGCAGTACTTC
TRBJ2-1,TRBV5-4,.,TRBD2,CASSGAGERSYNEQFF,TGTGCCAGCAGCGGGGCGGGGGAAAGGTCCTACAATGAGCAGTTCTTC
TRBJ2-1,TRBV11-2,.,TRBD1,CASSLLDRSHNEQFF,TGTGCCAGCAGCTTATTGGACAGGAGTCACAATGAGCAGTTCTTC
TRBJ2-7,TRBV11-2,.,TRBD1,CASTQSGTGGNEQYF,TGTGCCAGCACCCAATCCGGGACAGGGGGCAACGAGCAGTACTTC
TRBJ2-1,TRBV4-3,.,TRBD2,CASSPQRGGDNEQFF,TGCGCCAGCAGCCCTCAGCGGGGGGGGGACAATGAGCAGTTCTTC
TRBJ1-2,TRBV4-1,.,.,CASSPPGQRYGYTF,TGCGCCAGCAGCCCCCCCGGACAGCGCTATGGCTACACCTTC
TRBJ1-1,TRBV28,.,.,CATPGQVMNTEAFF,TGTGCCACTCCGGGACAAGTAATGAACACTGAAGCTTTCTTT
TRBJ2-3,TRBV7-8,.,.,CASIPNGAESTDTQYF,TGTGCCAGCATTCCAAACGGAGCAGAGAGCACAGATACGCAGTATTTT
TRBJ1-2,TRBV2,.,TRBD1,CASRGDSANYGYTF,TGTGCCAGCAGGGGGGACAGCGCTAACTATGGCTACACCTTC